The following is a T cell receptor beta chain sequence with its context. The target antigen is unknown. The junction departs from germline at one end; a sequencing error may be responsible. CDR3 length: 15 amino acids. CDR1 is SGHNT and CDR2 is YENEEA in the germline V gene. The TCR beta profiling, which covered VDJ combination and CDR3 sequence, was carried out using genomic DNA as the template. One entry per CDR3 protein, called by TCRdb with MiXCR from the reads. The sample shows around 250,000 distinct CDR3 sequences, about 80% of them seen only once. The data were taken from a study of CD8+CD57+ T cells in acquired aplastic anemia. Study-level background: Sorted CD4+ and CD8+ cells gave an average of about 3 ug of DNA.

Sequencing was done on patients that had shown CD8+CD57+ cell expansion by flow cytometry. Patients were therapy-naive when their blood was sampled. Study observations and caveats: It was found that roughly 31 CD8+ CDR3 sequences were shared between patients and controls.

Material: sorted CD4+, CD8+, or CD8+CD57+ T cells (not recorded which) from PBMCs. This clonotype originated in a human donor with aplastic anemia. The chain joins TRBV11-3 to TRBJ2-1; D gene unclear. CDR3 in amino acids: CASSLDLRGLNDQFF. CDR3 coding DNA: TGTGCCAGCAGCTTAGATCTGAGAGGTCTAAATGATCAGTTCTTC.